A single sample is the source of the 16 T cell receptor beta chains below, sequenced in a study of graft-versus-host responses after intestinal transplantation. Profiling relied on immunoSEQ multiplex PCR, and the TCRdb table lists in-frame clones only, not all of them. The sample records about 120,000 clones, around 96% being singletons. Their antigens are not known. Specimen: unstimulated CD8+ T cells sorted from spleen or lymph node cells, collected before intestinal transplant. The receptors shown here come from a human donor who received an intestinal transplant.

In DNA, the CDR3 is TGTGCCAGCAATTCCGGGACAGAGGAAGTACATGGCTACACCTTC. Amino acid sequence: CASNSGTEEVHGYTF. V and J are TRBV2 and TRBJ1-2, with TRBD1 matching over 7 bases. V shed 7 bases and J 6 bases; nucleotides not matched to a gene: 14. The CDR3 has 15 residues. Germline-derived CDR1 and CDR2 are SNHLY and FYNNEI.

The rearrangement links TRBV10-3 to TRBJ2-7; no clear D gene. Per germline, CDR1 ENHRY and CDR2 SYGVKD. V lost 3 bases and J 0 bases, leaving 9 bases between the germline ends. The CDR3 loop spans 14 amino acids. CDR3 nucleotide sequence: TGTGCCATCAGTGACCCGGAAACCTCCTACGAGCAGTACTTC. The encoded protein is CAISDPETSYEQYF.

The sample holds a few counts of this clone. This chain uses TRBV7-9 with TRBJ2-3; D not certain. This CDR3 region has 14 residues. V dropped 1 base and J dropped 2 bases, with 7 bases sitting between them. In germline, CDR1 is SEHNR, CDR2 FQNEAQ (reference sequence). DNA of the CDR3: TGTGCCAGCAGCTTAGAGCTTTACACAGATACGCAGTATTTT. Protein product: CASSLELYTDTQYF.

The chain employs TRBV4-3 and TRBJ2-5; 8 bases match TRBD2. The junction had 9 bases not matched to a gene; V was cut back by 3 bases and J by 9 bases. The CDR3 totals 14 residues. Looked up from germline, CDR1 is LGHNA and CDR2 is YSLEER. CDR3 region: CASSQEGGRGAQYF. The CDR3 DNA sequence: TGCGCCAGCAGCCAGGAAGGAGGGCGGGGGGCCCAGTACTTC.

The rearrangement uses TRBV27 and TRBJ2-1, with D maybe TRBD2 (5 bases). V was pared by 3 bases and J by 4 bases, with 10 bases between. The CDR3 contains 14 residues. Germline CDR1 reads MNHEY; CDR2 reads SMNVEV (reference sequence). The CDR3 is CASSFGNPYNEQFF. The CDR3 DNA sequence: TGTGCCAGCAGTTTCGGGAACCCGTACAATGAGCAGTTCTTC.

V is TRBV7-3 and J is TRBJ2-1; TRBD1 matches at 11 bases. Germline CDR1 is SGHTA and CDR2 is FQGTGA. Losses at the gene ends were 5 bases for V and 8 bases for J; bases not matched to a gene: 8. CDR3 length equals 15 residues. For the CDR3, the DNA is TGTGCCAGCAGCCTCGGACAGGGGGCGGGTTATGAGCAGTTCTTC. This translates into CASSLGQGAGYEQFF. Complete variable domain (other parts from reference TRBV7-3 and TRBJ2-1): GAGVSQTPSNKVTEKGKYVELRCDPISGHTALYWYRQSLGQGPEFLIYFQGTGAADDSGLPNDRFFAVRPEGSVSTLKIQRTERGDSAVYLCASSLGQGAGYEQFFGPGTRLTVL.

The rearrangement uses TRBV6-5 and TRBJ2-3; D ambiguous. The CDR3 has 13 amino acids. V was trimmed by 2 bases and J by 6 bases, leaving 9 bases between them. Germline CDR1 and CDR2: MNHEY and SVGAGI. The CDR3 region has the DNA TGTGCCAGCAGTTACGGAGCCACGGATACGCAGTATTTT. Protein: CASSYGATDTQYF.

The J gene is TRBJ2-5, the V gene TRBV28; TRBD2 aligns across 7 bases. The length of the CDR3 is 13 residues. V dropped 11 bases and J dropped 1; count of bases not matched to a gene: 7. CDR1 MDHEN and CDR2 SYDVKM come from the germline V gene. The CDR3 loop is CAGGPGGQETQYF. CDR3 sequence (DNA): TGTGCCGGGGGACCGGGAGGCCAAGAGACCCAGTACTTC.

This clone was seen a few times. This chain uses TRBV28 with TRBJ1-1; 8 nucleotides line up with TRBD1. Per the germline V gene, CDR1 is MDHEN and CDR2 is SYDVKM. The CDR3 covers 14 residues. V lost 4 bases, J lost 1 base, and 2 bases stayed unmatched. CDR3 sequence (DNA): TGTGCCAGCAGTTATGGACAGGGGAACACTGAAGCTTTCTTT. Protein product: CASSYGQGNTEAFF.

About this clone: Other DNA variants within this sample encode the same CDR3. J is TRBJ1-1 and V is TRBV19; D not certain. Per germline, CDR1 LNHDA and CDR2 SQIVND (reference sequence). CDR3 length equals 13 residues. V lost 3 bases and J 1 base, leaving 6 bases between the germline ends. DNA for the CDR3: TGTGCCAGTAGTATTTCGGGGAACACTGAAGCTTTCTTT. Its translation: CASSISGNTEAFF.

This clone was seen only once. The chain employs TRBV5-6 and TRBJ2-1; D might be TRBD2 (6 bases). Germline V gene data show CDR1 as SGHDT and CDR2 as YYEEEE. The CDR3 extends over 13 amino acids. V was pared by 3 bases and J by 8 bases, with 12 bases between. The CDR3 region is CASSSGRGDEQFF. The CDR3 DNA follows: TGTGCCAGCAGCTCGGGCCGCGGGGATGAGCAGTTCTTC.

The V and J genes are TRBV6-1 and TRBJ2-7, with no clear D. The germline V gene has CDR1 MNHNS and CDR2 SASEGT. V was trimmed by 2 bases and J by 2 bases, leaving 10 bases between them. CDR3 size: 14 residues. The CDR3 protein is CASSEYMRAYEQYF. In DNA, the CDR3 is TGTGCCAGCAGTGAATATATGAGAGCCTACGAGCAGTACTTC.

The chain couples TRBV28 to TRBJ2-7; TRBD2 matches 7 bases. J lost 1 base, V lost 3 bases, and 6 bases had no gene match. The CDR3 totals 15 residues. Germline-derived CDR1 and CDR2 are MDHEN and SYDVKM. The CDR3 protein is CASSFPRESSYEQYF. In DNA form, the CDR3 reads TGTGCCAGCAGTTTTCCGCGGGAGAGTTCCTACGAGCAGTACTTC.

This clone was seen just once. The rearrangement uses TRBV7-9 and TRBJ1-5; 8 bases match TRBD1. CDR3 size: 15 residues. CDR1 and CDR2 from the germline V gene are SEHNR and FQNEAQ (reference sequence). After removal of 6 bases from V and 7 bases from J, the junction contained 11 bases not matched to a gene. The CDR3 reads CASRTSGGIGQPQHF. In nucleotides, the CDR3 is TGTGCCAGCAGGACCTCAGGGGGCATAGGGCAGCCCCAGCATTTT.

This chain joins TRBV28 and TRBJ2-1, with D unclear. Germline assignment: CDR1 MDHEN and CDR2 SYDVKM. CDR3 size: 12 residues. Trimming removed 2 bases from V and 8 bases from J, with 7 bases in between. The CDR3 here is CASSLVRDEQFF. The CDR3 DNA follows: TGTGCCAGCAGTTTAGTCCGTGATGAGCAGTTCTTC. Filled out from reference TRBV28 and TRBJ2-1, the complete variable domain reads DVKVTQSSRYLVKRTGEKVFLECVQDMDHENMFWYRQDPGLGLRLIYFSYDVKMKEKGDIPEGYSVSREKKERFSLILESASTNQTSMYLCASSLVRDEQFFGPGTRLTVL.

This clone appeared a single time. The chain links TRBV30 to TRBJ2-7; 9 bases fit TRBD1. There are 16 residues in the CDR3. CDR1 is GTSNPN, CDR2 SVGIG, per germline (reference sequence). The V segment lost 3 bases and the J segment 5 bases; nucleotides outside the gene matches: 14. CDR3 sequence: CAWSSTPGTGNNEQYF. DNA for the CDR3: TGTGCCTGGAGCTCAACCCCGGGGACAGGGAACAACGAGCAGTACTTC.